This TCR beta chain was sequenced in a study of T-cell reconstitution after alpha-beta-depleted transplantation in children. General study findings and limits: T-cell counts and diversity were attributed mostly to newly produced T cells one year after transplant. The origin of alpha-beta T cells about two months after transplant was reportedly several hundred expanded graft clones.

In regard to this clonotype: Antigen unknown.

Unique molecular identifiers tagged the TCRbeta library. One entry per CDR3 protein, called by TCRdb with MiXCR from the PCR reads. This sample has roughly 490,000 distinct CDR3 sequences, with over 10% found just once. This CDR3 region has 18 residues. The V gene's germline CDR1 is MNHEY and CDR2 SMNVEV (reference sequence). The V gene end was trimmed by 6 bases and the J gene end by 2 bases; junction bases not matched to a gene: 17. Source: PBMCs, mostly from graft donor cells, taken 180 days after TCRalphabeta/CD19-depleted stem cell transplant. V and J are TRBV27 and TRBJ2-3, with 7 bases fitting TRBD2. The receptor comes from a female patient between 2 and 15 years old who had a stem cell transplant for aplastic anemia, so the T cells may come from the graft donor. CDR3 nucleotide sequence: TGTGCCAGCAGCCCCCTAAATCTAGCGGCCGTTCCCACAGATACGCAGTATTTT. This encodes CASSPLNLAAVPTDTQYF.